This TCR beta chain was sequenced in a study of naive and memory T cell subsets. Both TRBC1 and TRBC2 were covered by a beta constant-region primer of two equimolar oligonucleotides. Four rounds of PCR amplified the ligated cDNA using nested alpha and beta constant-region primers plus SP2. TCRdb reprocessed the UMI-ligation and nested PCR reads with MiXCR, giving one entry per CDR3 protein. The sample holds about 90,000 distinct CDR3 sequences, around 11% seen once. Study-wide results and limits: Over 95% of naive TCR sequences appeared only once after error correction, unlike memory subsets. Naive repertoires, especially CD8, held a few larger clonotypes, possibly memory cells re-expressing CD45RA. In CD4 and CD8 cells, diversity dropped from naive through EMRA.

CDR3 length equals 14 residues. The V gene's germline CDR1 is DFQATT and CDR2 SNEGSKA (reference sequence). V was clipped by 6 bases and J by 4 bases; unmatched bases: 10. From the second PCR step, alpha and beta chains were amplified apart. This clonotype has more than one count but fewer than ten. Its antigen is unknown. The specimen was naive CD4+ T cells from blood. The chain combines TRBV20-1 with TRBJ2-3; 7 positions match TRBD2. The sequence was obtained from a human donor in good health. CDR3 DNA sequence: TGCAGTGCCCTGGGGTGGCGGGGGTCAGATACGCAGTATTTT. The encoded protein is CSALGWRGSDTQYF.